The 32 T cell receptor beta chains in this list originate from one sample, sequenced in a study of blood T cell repertoires in COVID-19. Using immunoSEQ multiplex PCR, the repertoire was profiled, and TCRdb retains in-frame clones only, with some absent. The sample records over 110,000 clones, roughly 86% being singletons. Sequenced: peripheral blood. Receptor source: a man aged 65-85 years with acute or convalescent COVID-19.

The chain links TRBV24-1 to TRBJ2-5; 14 nucleotides line up with TRBD2. The CDR3 has 16 residues. CDR1 and CDR2 (germline): KGHDR, SFDVKD. V shed 5 bases and J 5 bases; nucleotides not matched to a gene: 6. CDR3 region: CATSGPGLAGAETQYF. The CDR3 DNA follows: TGTGCCACCAGTGGTCCGGGACTAGCGGGAGCGGAGACCCAGTACTTC.

This sequence joins TRBV18 and TRBJ1-1; D not resolved. With 0 bases removed from V and 3 bases from J, the gap between germline ends came to 8 bases. CDR1 KGHSH and CDR2 LQKENI come from the germline V gene. The CDR3 extends over 14 amino acids. Here the CDR3 reads CASSPPSGYTEAFF. CDR3 in DNA: TGTGCCAGCTCACCACCGTCCGGGTACACTGAAGCTTTCTTT.

This clone showed up just once. J is TRBJ1-4 and V is TRBV5-5; 8 nucleotides agree with TRBD1. Germline lookup yields CDR1 SGHKS and CDR2 YYEKEE (reference sequence). The CDR3 length is 15 residues. V was clipped by 1 base and J by 5 bases; unmatched bases: 4. The CDR3 spells CASSLRDRLNEKLFF. Here the CDR3 DNA reads TGTGCCAGCAGCTTGAGGGACAGGCTAAATGAAAAACTGTTTTTT. The full variable domain, completed using reference TRBV5-5 and TRBJ1-4, is DAGVTQSPTHLIKTRGQQVTLRCSPISGHKSVSWYQQVLGQGPQFIFQYYEKEERGRGNFPDRFSARQFPNYSSELNVNALLLGDSALYLCASSLRDRLNEKLFFGSGTQLSVL.

This clone has a handful of counts. The chain combines TRBV6-4 with TRBJ1-1; TRBD1 aligns across 7 bases. The CDR3 has 14 residues. The ends lost 6 bases at V and 0 bases at J; junction bases unmatched: 4. Germline CDR1 reads MRHNA; CDR2 reads SNTAGT. The CDR3 region is CASRRDSLNTEAFF. In nucleotides, the CDR3 is TGTGCCAGCAGACGGGACAGCCTGAACACTGAAGCTTTCTTT.

This chain connects TRBV5-1 to TRBJ1-5; TRBD1 matches at 9 bases. The CDR3 sequence is 15 residues long. Losses at the gene ends were 5 bases for V and 1 base for J; bases not matched to a gene: 4. Germline loops: CDR1 SGHRS, CDR2 YFSETQ. CDR3 region: CASSPGTGSNQPQHF. CDR3 in DNA: TGCGCCAGCAGTCCGGGGACAGGGAGCAATCAGCCCCAGCATTTT. Looking up the rest from reference TRBV5-1 and TRBJ1-5 gives the full variable domain: KAGVTQTPRYLIKTRGQQVTLSCSPISGHRSVSWYQQTPGQGLQFLFEYFSETQRNKGNFPGRFSGRQFSNSRSEMNVSTLELGDSALYLCASSPGTGSNQPQHFGDGTRLSIL.

The V call is TRBV11-2, the J call TRBJ2-3, with D possibly matching TRBD2 (5 bases). V was shortened by 4 bases and J by 1 base, with 18 bases between the two germline ends. Looked up from germline, CDR1 is SGHAT and CDR2 is FQNNGV. The CDR3 runs to 17 residues. The chain's CDR3 is CASSSSPSRGGTDTQYF. CDR3 DNA sequence: TGTGCCAGCAGCTCAAGTCCGTCTCGGGGAGGCACAGATACGCAGTATTTT. Filled out from reference TRBV11-2 and TRBJ2-3, the complete variable domain reads EAGVAQSPRYKIIEKRQSVAFWCNPISGHATLYWYQQILGQGPKLLIQFQNNGVVDDSQLPKDRFSAERLKGVDSTLKIQPAKLEDSAVYLCASSSSPSRGGTDTQYFGPGTRLTVL.

The rearrangement joins TRBV5-1 to TRBJ1-1; D remains ambiguous. Per germline, CDR1 SGHRS and CDR2 YFSETQ. The CDR3 is 13 amino acids. The V end was cut by 5 bases, the J end by 1 base, with 9 bases between. This chain's CDR3 is CASRTSTNTEAFF. The CDR3 DNA reads as TGCGCCAGCAGGACATCGACGAACACTGAAGCTTTCTTT.

The rearrangement joins TRBV7-8 to TRBJ1-6; D is unresolved. The germline V and J ends were trimmed by 4 bases and 3 bases, with 13 bases remaining between them. Germline V gene data show CDR1 as SGHVS and CDR2 as FQNEAQ. The CDR3 totals 16 residues. CDR3 protein: CASSSADGNYNSPLHF. The DNA of the CDR3 is TGTGCCAGCAGCTCCGCGGACGGGAACTATAATTCACCCCTCCACTTT.

V is TRBV11-1 and J is TRBJ2-1, with D unresolved. The CDR3 loop spans 14 amino acids. Germline CDR1 reads SGHAT; CDR2 reads FQDESV (reference sequence). V shed 1 base and J shed 4 bases, with 8 bases lying between them. The CDR3 nucleotides read TGTGCCAGCAGCTTAGAGCACGGTTACAATGAGCAGTTCTTC. Residues: CASSLEHGYNEQFF. The variable domain in full, with the rest retrieved from reference TRBV11-1 and TRBJ2-1, is EAEVAQSPRYKITEKSQAVAFWCDPISGHATLYWYRQILGQGPELLVQFQDESVVDDSQLPKDRFSAERLKGVDSTLKIQPAELGDSAMYLCASSLEHGYNEQFFGPGTRLTVL.

The chain recombines TRBV28 with TRBJ1-1; D may be TRBD1 (6 bases). Germline assignment: CDR1 MDHEN and CDR2 SYDVKM. Trimming removed 6 bases from V and 13 bases from J, with 15 bases in between. The CDR3 has 11 residues. The CDR3 loop is CASSLGRGDFF. CDR3 DNA: TGTGCCAGCAGCTTAGGCAGGGGTGATTTCTTT.

This clone has a single count. The CDR3 DNA reads as TGTGCCAGCAGCCACGGACAGGGAGCAGATACGCAGTATTTT. Its protein product is CASSHGQGADTQYF. The rearrangement links TRBV7-9 to TRBJ2-3, with 8 bases lining up with TRBD1. The V gene end was trimmed by 5 bases and the J gene end by 4 bases; junction bases not matched to a gene: 5. This CDR3 contains 14 residues. From germline, CDR1 is SEHNR and CDR2 FQNEAQ (reference sequence).

CDR3 sequence (DNA): TGCGCCAGCAGCTTGAACGTCGGGAGAGAGACCCAGTACTTC. Its translation is CASSLNVGRETQYF. V is TRBV5-1 and J is TRBJ2-5; TRBD2 might be the D (6 bases). Germline lookup yields CDR1 SGHRS and CDR2 YFSETQ. Trimming took off 1 base at V and 4 bases at J, with 11 bases between the two ends. The CDR3 runs 14 residues.

This clone was detected only a few times. CDR3 protein: CATRGGAEAFF. For the CDR3, the DNA is TGTGCCACCCGGGGGGGGGCTGAAGCTTTCTTT. The chain has TRBV10-3 and TRBJ1-1; maybe TRBD1 (5 bases). This CDR3 contains 11 residues. The germline V and J ends were trimmed by 10 bases and 6 bases, with 12 bases remaining between them. Germline CDR1 reads ENHRY; CDR2 reads SYGVKD.

The rearrangement uses TRBV12-3 or TRBV12-4 and TRBJ1-4; tentative D call: TRBD1 (5 bases). The CDR3 has 13 amino acids. V shed 6 bases and J shed 4 bases, with 9 bases lying between them. The CDR3, as DNA: TGTGCCAGCAGGACAGCCTTTAATGAAAAACTGTTTTTT. It encodes CASRTAFNEKLFF.

This sequence joins TRBV10-1 and TRBJ1-3; 9 nucleotides agree with TRBD1. The length of the CDR3 is 15 residues. The germline gives CDR1 WNHNN, CDR2 SYGVQD (reference sequence). After removal of 4 bases from V and 6 bases from J, the junction contained 7 bases not matched to a gene. CDR3 residues: CASSGTQGAKNTIYF. The DNA for the CDR3 is TGCGCCAGCAGTGGTACACAGGGGGCGAAAAACACCATATATTTT.

The chain links TRBV11-2 to TRBJ1-1; tentatively, D is TRBD1 (6 bases). Per the germline V gene, CDR1 is SGHAT and CDR2 is FQNNGV. The CDR3 covers 15 residues. V lost 1 base and J lost 4, with 13 bases in between. CDR3 nucleotides: TGTGCCAGCAGCTTAGGATGGGGGCTCGGCACTGAAGCTTTCTTT. Residues: CASSLGWGLGTEAFF.

A remark on this clone: A read error may produce the germline difference seen at one junction end. The chain uses TRBV13 and TRBJ2-2; 10 bases match TRBD1. CDR1 and CDR2 (germline): PRHDT, FYEKMQ (reference sequence). There are 16 residues in the CDR3. In DNA, the CDR3 is TGTGCCAGCAGCATAGGGACAGGGGTCGACACCGGGGAGCTGTTTTTT. Residues: CASSIGTGVDTGELFF.

The rearrangement links TRBV28 to TRBJ1-4, with D hard to call. Trimming removed 5 bases from V and 2 bases from J, with 12 bases in between. Germline CDR1 is MDHEN and CDR2 is SYDVKM. The CDR3 runs 15 residues. CDR3 DNA: TGTGCCAGCAGTCCGGGCGGGCAGACTAATGAAAAACTGTTTTTT. It specifies CASSPGGQTNEKLFF.

This clone appeared a single time. This sequence joins TRBV3-1 (or the pseudogene TRBV3-2) and TRBJ1-2; a weak D match, TRBD1 (5 bases). Germline loops: CDR1 LGHDT, CDR2 YNNKEL (reference sequence). CDR3 size: 14 residues. V lost 4 bases and J lost 4, with 13 bases in between. The CDR3 region has the DNA TGTGCCAGCAGCCCGGGACGGGGGGGCTATGGCTACACCTTC. Its translation: CASSPGRGGYGYTF.

The genes are TRBV4-1 and TRBJ2-4; a weak D match, TRBD1 (5 bases). The CDR3 runs 16 residues. V gave up 0 bases and J gave up 7 bases, with 16 bases separating them. Looked up from germline, CDR1 is MGHRA and CDR2 is YSYEKL. The CDR3 nucleotides read TGCGCCAGCAGCCAAGATCAAGGGGCGTATGCGAACATTCAGTACTTC. Translated, it gives CASSQDQGAYANIQYF.

The V gene is TRBV19, the J gene TRBJ1-2; no definite D call. This CDR3 comprises 12 residues. CDR1 and CDR2 from the germline V gene are LNHDA and SQIVND (reference sequence). Trimming stripped 8 bases from V and 3 bases from J, with 10 bases between. CDR3 DNA: TGTGCCAGTCAGGAGGGAGACTATGGCTACACCTTC. Its protein is CASQEGDYGYTF.

The J gene is TRBJ1-1, the V gene TRBV27; 9 bases match TRBD1. The germline V gene encodes CDR1 MNHEY and CDR2 SMNVEV (reference sequence). Trimming took 7 bases from V and 5 from J; bases not matched to a gene: 11. The CDR3 has 15 residues. The CDR3: CASTGMGTGSTEAFF. CDR3 DNA: TGTGCCAGCACCGGGATGGGGACAGGGTCAACTGAAGCTTTCTTT.

The rearrangement uses TRBV27 and TRBJ2-4; 7 bases fit TRBD1. Trimming took 6 bases from V and 6 from J; bases not matched to a gene: 11. CDR3 length: 15 residues. The germline gives CDR1 MNHEY, CDR2 SMNVEV (reference sequence). CDR3 region: CASSRTDTGVNIQYF. CDR3 coding DNA: TGTGCCAGCAGCCGGACTGATACAGGGGTAAACATTCAGTACTTC.

This clone was observed a single time. The chain recombines TRBV19 with TRBJ1-4; D remains ambiguous. Trimming stripped 2 bases from V and 0 bases from J, with 7 bases between. This CDR3 has 15 amino acids. Germline-derived CDR1 and CDR2 are LNHDA and SQIVND (reference sequence). The CDR3 loop reads CASSIRVATNEKLFF. CDR3 nucleotide sequence: TGTGCCAGTAGTATACGAGTTGCAACTAATGAAAAACTGTTTTTT.

The gene calls are TRBV5-1 and TRBJ2-7; the match to TRBD2 covers 14 bases. Unmatched junction bases numbered 8, after V lost 3 bases and J lost 3 bases. The germline CDR1 and CDR2 sequences are SGHRS and YFSETQ. The CDR3 is 17 residues long. DNA of the CDR3: TGCGCCAGCAGCTCGGGACTAGCGGGAGCCTTCGGCTACGAGCAGTACTTC. It specifies CASSSGLAGAFGYEQYF. The full variable domain, in which reference TRBV5-1 and TRBJ2-7 provide the parts outside the CDR3, is KAGVTQTPRYLIKTRGQQVTLSCSPISGHRSVSWYQQTPGQGLQFLFEYFSETQRNKGNFPGRFSGRQFSNSRSEMNVSTLELGDSALYLCASSSGLAGAFGYEQYFGPGTRLTVT.

This chain uses TRBV2 with TRBJ1-6; 8 nucleotides match TRBD1. Per germline, CDR1 SNHLY and CDR2 FYNNEI. After removal of 5 bases from V and 11 bases from J, the junction contained 14 bases not matched to a gene. This CDR3 spans 16 amino acids. The CDR3 coding sequence is TGTGCCAGCAGTTCCTCCCCCGGACAGGGACCAACACCCCTCCACTTT. The encoded protein is CASSSSPGQGPTPLHF.

This clone was observed a handful of times. The genes are TRBV2 and TRBJ1-3; D uncertain. The CDR3 has 15 residues. The germline gives CDR1 SNHLY, CDR2 FYNNEI. The germline V and J ends were trimmed by 3 bases and 0 bases, with 9 bases remaining between them. The CDR3 here is CASSEWPSSGNTIYF. The CDR3 DNA follows: TGTGCCAGCAGTGAGTGGCCAAGCTCTGGAAACACCATATATTTT.

Concerning this clone: The sample contains more than one DNA sequence encoding this CDR3. J is TRBJ1-3 and V is TRBV5-1; weak D call: TRBD1 (6 bases). This CDR3 region has 14 residues. The germline V and J ends were trimmed by 0 bases and 2 bases, with 6 bases remaining between them. CDR1 and CDR2 from the germline V gene are SGHRS and YFSETQ. The CDR3, as DNA: TGCGCCAGCAGCTTGGACAGGGCTGGAAACACCATATATTTT. Translation: CASSLDRAGNTIYF.

This chain connects TRBV27 to TRBJ2-7; D unclear. Germline V CDR1 and CDR2: MNHEY, SMNVEV (reference sequence). The CDR3 totals 13 residues. V lost 8 bases and J lost 2, with 13 bases in between. The CDR3 DNA reads TGTGCCAGCGGCCACGGCGGCGCCTACGAGCAGTACTTC. It codes for CASGHGGAYEQYF.

This chain joins TRBV5-6 and TRBJ1-2; weak D call: TRBD1 (5 bases). There are 14 residues in the CDR3. Germline loops: CDR1 SGHDT, CDR2 YYEEEE. The V and J ends lost 4 bases and 8 bases respectively, with 18 bases between them. DNA of the CDR3: TGTGCCAGCAGCCCACAGGTCGGTCAGCTGGGCTACACCTTC. Protein: CASSPQVGQLGYTF.

V is TRBV3-1 (or the pseudogene TRBV3-2) and J is TRBJ1-1; a possible D gene is TRBD1 (5 bases). This CDR3 has 12 residues. In germline, CDR1 is LGHDT, CDR2 YNNKEL (reference sequence). Trimming cost V 1 base and J 8 bases, with 8 bases left between them. The CDR3 spells CASSQVPGEAFF. CDR3 coding DNA: TGTGCCAGCAGCCAAGTTCCAGGGGAAGCTTTCTTT.

The chain combines TRBV9 with TRBJ2-7, with 10 bases lining up with TRBD2. The junction had 9 bases not matched to a gene; V was cut back by 3 bases and J by 9 bases. The CDR3 is made up of 14 amino acids. Germline V gene data show CDR1 as SGDLS and CDR2 as YYNGEE. CDR3: CASSGGLANGVQYF. Here the CDR3 DNA reads TGTGCCAGCAGCGGGGGACTAGCGAACGGTGTGCAGTACTTC.